A selection of T cell receptor beta chains follows, all from one sample in a study of blood T cells in healthy people across ages. A single record per CDR3 protein comes from TCRdb applying MiXCR to the 5' RACE reads. The sample carries 580,000 or so distinct CDR3 sequences, less than 60% recorded once. Source material: blood. The receptor set was obtained from a man older than 75 in good health. Each CDR3 is given with its conserved first and last residue. Each record gives: V gene, D gene, CDR3 length, clone size, J gene, CDR3 DNA, CDR3 protein. The D gene is left open where the match is weak. Rows may omit the clone size; those that give it use once, few, many or a size class.

TRBV6-2/TRBV6-3	NA	13	NA	TRBJ2-7	TGTGCCAGCAGTCCCGCAGGGGCACACGAGCAGTACTTC	CASSPAGAHEQYF
TRBV6-2/TRBV6-3	TRBD1	13	once	TRBJ1-2	TGTGCCAGCACCGACGGGACAGGGGATGGCTACACCTTC	CASTDGTGDGYTF
TRBV2	NA	13	few	TRBJ1-5	TGTGCCAGCAGTGAAGGGGGGTATCAGCCCCAGCATTTT	CASSEGGYQPQHF
TRBV20-1	NA	12	few	TRBJ2-5	TGCAGTGCAGGTCCGCGGCAAGAGACCCAGTACTTC	CSAGPRQETQYF
TRBV5-1	TRBD1	14	few	TRBJ2-7	TGCGCCGTCAGCGCAGACAGGGGCGCGGACGAGCAGTACTTC	CAVSADRGADEQYF
TRBV27	TRBD2	16	NA	TRBJ2-5	TGTGCCAGCAGTTTGTCTAGCGGGGGGGCGGGAGAGACCCAGTACTTC	CASSLSSGGAGETQYF
TRBV3-1	NA	16	NA	TRBJ1-1	TGTGCCAGCAGCCAAGGGCTATTCCCGGGGCTCTCTGAAGCTTTCTTT	CASSQGLFPGLSEAFF
TRBV7-9	NA	12	NA	TRBJ2-1	TGTGCCAGCAGCTTTGGGGCAGGTGTGGTGTTCTTC	CASSFGAGVVFF
TRBV5-1	NA	13	few	TRBJ1-6	TGCGCCAGCAGCCAGGGCGGGAATTCACCCCCCCACTTT	CASSQGGNSPPHF
TRBV4-3	TRBD2	17	NA	TRBJ2-3	TGCGCCAGCAGCCGCGACCTAGCGGGAGTTTCCACAGATACGCAGTATTTT	CASSRDLAGVSTDTQYF
TRBV2	NA	10	once	TRBJ2-7	TGTGCCAGCAGTGATGGCACCCAGTACTTC	CASSDGTQYF
TRBV6-6	TRBD2	17	NA	TRBJ2-3	TGTGCCAGCAGTCCCGGAACGCGGGGGGCCCCGACAGATACGCAGTATTTT	CASSPGTRGAPTDTQYF
TRBV5-1	TRBD1	15	NA	TRBJ2-7	TGCGCCAGCAGCTCGGCCGGGGACAGAACCTACGAGCAGTACTTC	CASSSAGDRTYEQYF
TRBV9	TRBD1	14	NA	TRBJ2-7	TGTGCCAGCAGCGCCGGGACAGGGAAGTACGAGCAGTACTTC	CASSAGTGKYEQYF
TRBV4-3	TRBD1	16	few	TRBJ2-7	TGCGCCAGCAGACCGCGCGGACAGGGTGGTGCCTACGAGCAGTACTTC	CASRPRGQGGAYEQYF
TRBV7-9	NA	14	once	TRBJ1-5	TGTGCCAGCAGCCCCATTTGGGGAGAACAGCCCCAGCATTTT	CASSPIWGEQPQHF
TRBV12-1	NA	15	NA	TRBJ1-5	TGTGCCAGCAGCTTTAGGGACAGGGTTTTAGAGCCCCAGCATTTT	CASSFRDRVLEPQHF
TRBV10-1	NA	15	NA	TRBJ2-5	TGCGCCAGCAGTAAGGGAAAGGAGGGCCAAGAGACCCAGTACTTC	CASSKGKEGQETQYF
TRBV5-1	TRBD1	16	NA	TRBJ1-1	TGCGCCAGCAGCTTGGACGGACAGGGGACTGGCACTGAAGCTTTCTTT	CASSLDGQGTGTEAFF
TRBV10-3	NA	15	NA	TRBJ1-1	TGTGCCATCAGTGAGTCGACTCGGGCGAACACTGAAGCTTTCTTT	CAISESTRANTEAFF